Here is one T cell receptor beta chain with its context. TCRdb independently ran MiXCR on the multiplex PCR reads; one entry per CDR3 protein. The sample consists of 66,000 or so distinct CDR3 sequences, roughly 44% of them appearing once. This sample was included in a study of breast tumors, draining lymph nodes, adjacent tissues. In germline, CDR1 is LNHNV, CDR2 YYDKDF (reference sequence). The CDR3 is made up of 15 amino acids. Trimming left V 5 bases short and J 4 bases short, with 15 bases between. This sequence was found in a female donor with breast cancer. Some clones in this sample may be carry-over from other donors' samples. This chain links TRBV15 with TRBJ2-1; possibly TRBD2 for D (5 bases). The sample consisted of breast tumor tissue. Here the CDR3 reads CATSRPAGGYNEQFF. The CDR3 region has the DNA TGTGCCACCAGCCGACCGGCGGGCGGATACAATGAGCAGTTCTTC.